These 5 T cell receptor beta chains were sequenced from one sample in a study of STAT5B mutations in CD4+ large granular lymphocyte leukemia. Assay: immunoSEQ multiplex PCR; the TCRdb copy retains only in-frame clones and omits some. The repertoire has tens of thousands of clones, approximately 67% of them found once; the top ten carry approximately 1.6%. Input material: CD4+ T cells from blood buffy coats. Receptors originate from a human donor in good health.

This chain joins TRBV29-1 and TRBJ2-5; 13 bases fit TRBD2. Germline CDR1 is SQVTM and CDR2 is ANQGSEA. This CDR3 is built from 16 residues. The J segment lost 1 base and the V segment lost 6 bases, leaving 8 bases of the junction unmatched. CDR3 coding DNA: TGCAGCGTACCTCCGGGACTAGCGGGGCTCCAAGAGACCCAGTACTTC. Translating it yields CSVPPGLAGLQETQYF. Filled out from reference TRBV29-1 and TRBJ2-5, the complete variable domain reads SAVISQKPSRDICQRGTSLTIQCQVDSQVTMMFWYRQQPGQSLTLIATANQGSEATYESGFVIDKFPISRPNLTFSTLTVSNMSPEDSSIYLCSVPPGLAGLQETQYFGPGTRLLVL.

The chain carries TRBV27 and TRBJ1-4; maybe TRBD1 (5 bases). CDR1 and CDR2 from the germline V gene are MNHEY and SMNVEV (reference sequence). The V gene lost 6 bases and the J gene lost 7 bases, with 18 bases spanning the gap. CDR3 length: 15 amino acids. CDR3 in amino acids: CASSSLGVGGEKLFF. The CDR3 region has the DNA TGTGCCAGCAGCTCATTAGGGGTAGGAGGTGAAAAACTGTTTTTT.

CDR3 in DNA: TGTGCCAGCATCCCGGCCACTGATAAAGATACGCAGTATTTT. Protein product: CASIPATDKDTQYF. This chain uses TRBV11-2 with TRBJ2-3; D is ambiguous. There are 14 residues in the CDR3. V gave up 7 bases and J gave up 5 bases, with 16 bases separating them. Germline lookup yields CDR1 SGHAT and CDR2 FQNNGV.

This clone was counted only a few times. The rearrangement uses TRBV5-4 and TRBJ1-1; maybe TRBD1 (5 bases). The CDR3 spans 15 residues. The germline gives CDR1 SGHNT, CDR2 YYREEE (reference sequence). The ends were cut back, 6 bases at V and 4 bases at J, with 19 bases in the middle. This CDR3 is CASTAGAEVTTEAFF. CDR3 DNA sequence: TGTGCCAGCACCGCTGGGGCAGAAGTTACCACTGAAGCTTTCTTT.

This clone was seen only once. The chain joins TRBV4-3 to TRBJ1-2; tentative D call: TRBD1 (6 bases). Trimming took 0 bases from V and 3 from J, leaving 17 bases between them. This CDR3 is 17 amino acids long. Per germline, CDR1 LGHNA and CDR2 YSLEER. Written as DNA, the CDR3 is TGCGCCAGCAGCCAAGATCTTTGGGGGGCGTCGGACTATGGCTACACCTTC. Translating gives CASSQDLWGASDYGYTF.